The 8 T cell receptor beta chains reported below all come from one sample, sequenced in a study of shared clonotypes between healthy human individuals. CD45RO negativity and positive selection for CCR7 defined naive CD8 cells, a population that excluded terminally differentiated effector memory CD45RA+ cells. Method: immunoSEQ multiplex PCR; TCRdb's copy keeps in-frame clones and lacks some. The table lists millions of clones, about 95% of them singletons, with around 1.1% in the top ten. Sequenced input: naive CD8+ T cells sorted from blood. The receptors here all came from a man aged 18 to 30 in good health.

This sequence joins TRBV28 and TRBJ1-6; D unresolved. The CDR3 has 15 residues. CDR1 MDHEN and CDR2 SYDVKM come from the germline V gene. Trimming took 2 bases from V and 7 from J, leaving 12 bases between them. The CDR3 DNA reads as TGTGCCAGCAGTTTAGTCCCTATCGGGAATTCACCCCTCCACTTT. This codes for CASSLVPIGNSPLHF.

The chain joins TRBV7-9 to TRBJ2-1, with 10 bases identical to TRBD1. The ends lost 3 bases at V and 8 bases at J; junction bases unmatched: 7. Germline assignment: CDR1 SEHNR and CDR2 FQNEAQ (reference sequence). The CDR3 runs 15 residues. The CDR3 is CASSLTGTGAHEQFF. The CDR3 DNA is TGTGCCAGCAGCTTGACCGGGACAGGGGCCCATGAGCAGTTCTTC.

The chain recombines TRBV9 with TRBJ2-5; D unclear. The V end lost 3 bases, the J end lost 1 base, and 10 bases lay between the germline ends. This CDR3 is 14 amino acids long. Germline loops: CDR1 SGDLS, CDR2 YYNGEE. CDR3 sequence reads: CASSDGPLQETQYF. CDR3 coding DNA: TGTGCCAGCAGCGACGGACCGCTCCAAGAGACCCAGTACTTC.

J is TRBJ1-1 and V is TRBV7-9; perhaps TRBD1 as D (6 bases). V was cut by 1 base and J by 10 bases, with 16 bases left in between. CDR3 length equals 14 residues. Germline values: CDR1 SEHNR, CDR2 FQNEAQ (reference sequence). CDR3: CASSLGDNILTAFF. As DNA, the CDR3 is TGTGCCAGCAGCTTAGGGGACAACATTCTTACAGCTTTCTTT.

This CDR3 is CASSSGGGAYEQYF. As DNA, the CDR3 is TGTGCCAGCAGCTCCGGAGGAGGGGCCTACGAGCAGTACTTC. The chain carries TRBV11-2 and TRBJ2-7, with a weak D call TRBD2 (6 bases). CDR1 and CDR2 from the germline V gene are SGHAT and FQNNGV. The CDR3 extends over 14 amino acids. With 4 bases removed from V and 2 bases from J, the gap between germline ends came to 12 bases.

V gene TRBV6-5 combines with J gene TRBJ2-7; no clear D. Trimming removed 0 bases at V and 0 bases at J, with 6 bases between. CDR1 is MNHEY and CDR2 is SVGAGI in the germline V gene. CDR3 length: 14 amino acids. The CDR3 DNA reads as TGTGCCAGCAGTTACTCTAGACCCTCCTACGAGCAGTACTTC. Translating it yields CASSYSRPSYEQYF.

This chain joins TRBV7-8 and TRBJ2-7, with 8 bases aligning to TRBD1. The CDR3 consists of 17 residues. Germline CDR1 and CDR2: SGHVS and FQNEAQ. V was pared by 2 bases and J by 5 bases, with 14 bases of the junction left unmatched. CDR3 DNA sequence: TGTGCCAGCAGCTTACCCCGCTCCACAGCAGGGGGCCACGAGCAGTACTTC. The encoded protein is CASSLPRSTAGGHEQYF.

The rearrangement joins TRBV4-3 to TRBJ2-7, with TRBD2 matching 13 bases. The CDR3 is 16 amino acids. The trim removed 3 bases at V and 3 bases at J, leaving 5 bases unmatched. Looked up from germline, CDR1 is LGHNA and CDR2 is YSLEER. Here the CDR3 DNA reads TGCGCCAGCAGCCATTCACTAGCGGGAGGGGACTACGAGCAGTACTTC. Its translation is CASSHSLAGGDYEQYF.